This T cell receptor beta chain was recorded in a study of shared clonotypes between healthy human individuals. Whole-study context: There were three CD4 naive, three CD4 memory, two CD8 naive and one CD8 memory plates per donor.

V trimming: 4 bases; J trimming: 2 bases; junction bases outside the gene matches: 8. The CDR3 contains 15 residues. From germline, CDR1 is SGHRS and CDR2 YFSETQ. Genomic DNA of each subset was evenly split across several immunoSEQ plates. TCRdb keeps only in-frame clones here, not all; method: immunoSEQ multiplex PCR. The sample lists millions of clones; 90% to 95% were seen once. Study outcomes and limitations: In having few donors, the study represented limited genetic and exposure-history diversity. Naive subsets typically showed greater estimated richness than memory subsets.

A note on this clone: The target antigen is unknown.

The chain joins TRBV5-1 to TRBJ2-5; 7 nucleotides line up with TRBD1. The TCR originated in a man in his late teens or twenties in good health. Some clones in this sample may be carry-over from other donors' samples. Material: naive CD4+ T cells from PBMCs. Subset noted: CD45RA+ positively selected. CDR3 amino acids: CASSVTGTTQETQYF. CDR3 bases: TGCGCCAGCAGCGTGACAGGGACCACACAAGAGACCCAGTACTTC.